A single sample gave rise to the 23 T cell receptor beta chains below, sequenced in a study of shared clonotypes between healthy human individuals. The data were produced by immunoSEQ multiplex PCR, yet TCRdb's version contains in-frame clones alone and is incomplete. The table shows some 2 million clones, with about 95% occurring only once. Terminally differentiated effector memory CD45RA+ cells were excluded from the naive CD8 cells, which were CD45RO-negative and positively selected for CCR7. The sequencing input was naive CD8+ T cells sorted from blood. These receptors originate from a man between 18 and 29 years old in good health.

This chain joins TRBV5-6 and TRBJ2-3; D gene unclear. V gave up 0 bases and J gave up 6 bases, with 11 bases separating them. The CDR3 length is 14 residues. Germline CDR1 reads SGHDT; CDR2 reads YYEEEE. The CDR3 region is CASSLGSRTDTQYF. The CDR3 coding sequence is TGTGCCAGCAGCTTGGGGTCCCGGACGGATACGCAGTATTTT.

The chain combines TRBV5-6 with TRBJ2-2; D possibly corresponds to TRBD2 (6 bases). The CDR3 spans 15 residues. CDR1 and CDR2 from the germline V gene are SGHDT and YYEEEE. V was clipped by 1 base and J by 4 bases, with 11 bases between them. The DNA for the CDR3 is TGTGCCAGCAGCTTGAGAGGGAGGCTCACCGGGGAGCTGTTTTTT. Residues: CASSLRGRLTGELFF.

This rearrangement joins TRBV5-6 to TRBJ1-5; no reliable D call. There are 12 residues in the CDR3. Trimming stripped 0 bases from V and 6 bases from J, with 4 bases between. Germline CDR1 is SGHDT and CDR2 is YYEEEE. The CDR3 region has the DNA TGTGCCAGCAGCTTGGACTTTCAGCCCCAGCATTTT. Translating it yields CASSLDFQPQHF. Supplemented by reference TRBV5-6 and TRBJ1-5, the full variable domain reads DAGVTQSPTHLIKTRGQQVTLRCSPKSGHDTVSWYQQALGQGPQFIFQYYEEEERQRGNFPDRFSGHQFPNYSSELNVNALLLGDSALYLCASSLDFQPQHFGDGTRLSIL.

This chain uses TRBV4-3 with TRBJ1-6; D unresolved. Germline CDR1 is LGHNA and CDR2 is YSLEER. This CDR3 spans 15 amino acids. V shed 0 bases and J shed 9 bases, with 12 bases lying between them. The CDR3 DNA reads as TGCGCCAGCAGCCAAGATGAAGGGTTGGGTTCACCCCTCCACTTT. Translating gives CASSQDEGLGSPLHF.

V usage is TRBV2 and J usage is TRBJ2-7; perhaps TRBD1 as D (5 bases). The V gene lost 8 bases and the J gene lost 5 bases, with 25 bases spanning the gap. CDR1 SNHLY and CDR2 FYNNEI come from the germline V gene. The CDR3 covers 16 residues. This CDR3 is CASSNAQGVSPHEQYF. CDR3 DNA sequence: TGTGCCAGCTCGAATGCGCAGGGCGTCTCCCCTCACGAGCAGTACTTC.

CDR3 residues: CASSPPSLIGFGTEAFF. The CDR3 nucleotides read TGTGCCAGCTCACCACCGTCTCTTATTGGGTTTGGCACTGAAGCTTTCTTT. The chain couples TRBV18 to TRBJ1-1; D is uncertain. Germline lookup yields CDR1 KGHSH and CDR2 LQKENI. The germline V and J ends were trimmed by 0 bases and 4 bases, with 18 bases remaining between them. The CDR3 is made up of 17 amino acids.

About this clone itself: Other DNA sequences from this sample encode an identical CDR3 as well. V is TRBV6-6 and J is TRBJ2-7; D might be TRBD1 (6 bases). The length of the CDR3 is 14 residues. With 2 bases removed from V and 2 bases from J, the gap between germline ends came to 10 bases. The germline CDR1 and CDR2 sequences are MNHNY and SVGAGI (reference sequence). The CDR3 nucleotides are TGTGCCAGCAGTTACGCAGGGGTAACCTACGAGCAGTACTTC. Translation: CASSYAGVTYEQYF.

The V and J genes are TRBV2 and TRBJ2-1; TRBD2 matches at 10 bases. Trimming removed 7 bases from V and 4 bases from J; junction bases left unmatched: 10. CDR3 length equals 16 residues. Germline V gene lookup returns CDR1 SNHLY and CDR2 FYNNEI. The CDR3 DNA reads TGTGCCAGCATGGAATCCACTAGCGGGGAATACAATGAGCAGTTCTTC. It is translated as CASMESTSGEYNEQFF. Looking up the rest from reference TRBV2 and TRBJ2-1 gives the full variable domain: EPEVTQTPSHQVTQMGQEVILRCVPISNHLYFYWYRQILGQKVEFLVSFYNNEISEKSEIFDDQFSVERPDGSNFTLKIRSTKLEDSAMYFCASMESTSGEYNEQFFGPGTRLTVL.

The V call is TRBV7-9, the J call TRBJ1-3; a possible D gene is TRBD1 (6 bases). The CDR3 loop spans 14 amino acids. V lost 10 bases to trimming and J lost 0 bases, with 13 bases between them. Germline V gene data show CDR1 as SEHNR and CDR2 as FQNEAQ (reference sequence). The CDR3 is CATEDRDSGNTIYF. The CDR3 DNA is TGTGCCACCGAGGACAGAGACTCTGGAAACACCATATATTTT.

The chain recombines TRBV9 with TRBJ2-3; 14 bases agree with TRBD2. The trim removed 4 bases at V and 2 bases at J, leaving 9 bases unmatched. The CDR3 has 18 residues. The germline V gene encodes CDR1 SGDLS and CDR2 YYNGEE. CDR3 in amino acids: CASSSQPGLAGVTDTQYF. The CDR3 region has the DNA TGTGCCAGCAGCTCCCAACCGGGACTAGCGGGAGTCACAGATACGCAGTATTTT.

In its sample, this clone was seen a few times. Other DNA sequences in the same sample also yield this CDR3. The chain recombines TRBV7-9 with TRBJ1-2; perhaps TRBD1 as D (5 bases). The CDR3 contains 13 residues. In germline, CDR1 is SEHNR, CDR2 FQNEAQ (reference sequence). V was trimmed by 1 base and J by 2 bases, leaving 5 bases between them. The CDR3 bases are TGTGCCAGCAGCTTAGAGGGGAACTATGGCTACACCTTC. Encoded protein: CASSLEGNYGYTF.

The chain has TRBV2 and TRBJ2-1; the match to TRBD1 covers 12 bases. Germline V CDR1 and CDR2: SNHLY, FYNNEI. This CDR3 has 12 residues. The chain's CDR3 is CIGTGGINEQFF. The CDR3, as DNA: TGTATCGGGACAGGGGGCATCAATGAGCAGTTCTTC.

This clone was seen a handful of times. The chain combines TRBV7-6 with TRBJ2-2; 16 bases are shared with TRBD2. The CDR3 consists of 18 residues. The V and J ends lost 5 bases and 1 base, in that order; junction bases with no gene match: 4. CDR1 is SGHVS, CDR2 FNYEAQ, per germline. In DNA, the CDR3 is TGTGCCAGCAGCGTGGGACTAGCGGGAGGGCTGAACACCGGGGAGCTGTTTTTT. Translation gives CASSVGLAGGLNTGELFF.

The gene calls are TRBV5-6 and TRBJ2-5; TRBD2 matches 7 bases. CDR3 length: 16 residues. The J segment lost 5 bases and the V segment lost 2 bases, leaving 12 bases of the junction unmatched. CDR1 is SGHDT, CDR2 YYEEEE, per germline. The CDR3 reads CASSFVAGAFGETQYF. Here the CDR3 DNA reads TGTGCCAGCAGCTTCGTGGCGGGAGCTTTTGGTGAGACCCAGTACTTC.

For this clone: Other DNA sequences in this specimen translate into the identical CDR3. The genes are TRBV4-3 and TRBJ1-1; a weak D match, TRBD1 (5 bases). V lost 0 bases to trimming and J lost 1 base, with 9 bases between them. This CDR3 contains 15 residues. Germline CDR1 and CDR2: LGHNA and YSLEER. The CDR3 coding sequence is TGCGCCAGCAGCCAAGATACAGGTGGGAACACTGAAGCTTTCTTT. Translated, it gives CASSQDTGGNTEAFF.

The V gene is TRBV5-4, the J gene TRBJ1-6; D is unresolved. The CDR3 consists of 13 residues. The germline V gene has CDR1 SGHNT and CDR2 YYREEE (reference sequence). The CDR3 here is CVWRELGNSPLHF. CDR3 DNA: TGTGTCTGGAGGGAGTTGGGGAATTCACCCCTCCACTTT.

The genes are TRBV6-5 and TRBJ2-2; tentatively, D is TRBD1 or TRBD2 (5 bases each). Germline V gene sequence: CDR1 MNHEY, CDR2 SVGAGI. The ends were cut back, 6 bases at V and 5 bases at J, with 13 bases in the middle. The CDR3 runs 14 residues. The CDR3 DNA follows: TGTGCCAGCAGCCCGAGGGACGGTACCGGGGAGCTGTTTTTT. Its translation: CASSPRDGTGELFF.

The genes are TRBV28 and TRBJ2-3; the D is unclear. The CDR3 is 16 residues long. Trimming took off 6 bases at V and 6 bases at J, with 22 bases between the two ends. Germline V gives CDR1 MDHEN, CDR2 SYDVKM. CDR3 protein: CASRPPPRQIRDTQYF. CDR3 in DNA: TGTGCCAGCAGACCTCCTCCGAGGCAGATACGGGATACGCAGTATTTT.

The rearrangement links TRBV10-2 to TRBJ2-2; 7 bases are a match to TRBD2. The CDR3 runs 17 residues. The ends lost 0 bases at V and 6 bases at J; junction bases unmatched: 10. CDR1 and CDR2 (germline): WSHSY, SAAADI. For the CDR3, the DNA is TGCGCCAGCAGTGAGTCAGTCGAGCGGGGTATATCCGGGGAGCTGTTTTTT. This sequence encodes CASSESVERGISGELFF.

The chain is built from TRBV7-2 and TRBJ1-3; tentative D call: TRBD1 (5 bases). Trimming took off 1 base at V and 0 bases at J, with 10 bases between the two ends. From germline, CDR1 is SGHTA and CDR2 FQGNSA. CDR3 size: 16 residues. The CDR3 DNA reads TGTGCCAGCAGCTTAGAAGCAGGGAGCTCTGGAAACACCATATATTTT. As protein: CASSLEAGSSGNTIYF.

The rearrangement uses TRBV6-5 and TRBJ2-1, with a tentative D call TRBD1 (6 bases). Germline loops: CDR1 MNHEY, CDR2 SVGAGI. The CDR3 length is 16 residues. The germline V and J ends were trimmed by 2 bases and 4 bases, with 15 bases remaining between them. The CDR3 protein is CASSYQNQGPYNEQFF. The CDR3 coding sequence is TGTGCCAGCAGTTACCAGAACCAGGGGCCATACAATGAGCAGTTCTTC.

The J gene is TRBJ2-5, the V gene TRBV5-6; 11 bases map to TRBD2. The germline V gene has CDR1 SGHDT and CDR2 YYEEEE. V lost 2 bases and J lost 4; bases outside the gene matches: 4. The CDR3 is made up of 15 amino acids. The CDR3 DNA reads TGTGCCAGCAGCTTCACTAGCGGGGGTCGAGAGACCCAGTACTTC. Its translation: CASSFTSGGRETQYF.

The rearrangement links TRBV5-6 to TRBJ2-5, with a possible D match to TRBD1 (5 bases). This CDR3 is 14 amino acids long. Germline-derived CDR1 and CDR2 are SGHDT and YYEEEE. V dropped 3 bases and J dropped 4 bases, with 13 bases sitting between them. This CDR3 reads CASSWQGRGETQYF. The CDR3 coding sequence is TGTGCCAGCAGCTGGCAGGGAAGGGGAGAGACCCAGTACTTC.